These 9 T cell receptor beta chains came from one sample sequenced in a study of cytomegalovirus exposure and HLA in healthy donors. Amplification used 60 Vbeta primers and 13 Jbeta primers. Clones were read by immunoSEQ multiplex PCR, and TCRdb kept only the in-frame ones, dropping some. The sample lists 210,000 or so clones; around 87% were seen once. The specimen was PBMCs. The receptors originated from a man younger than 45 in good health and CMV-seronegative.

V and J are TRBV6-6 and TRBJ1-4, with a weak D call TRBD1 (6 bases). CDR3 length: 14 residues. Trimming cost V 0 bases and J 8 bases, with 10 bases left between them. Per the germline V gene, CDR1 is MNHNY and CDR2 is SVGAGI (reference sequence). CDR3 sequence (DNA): TGTGCCAGCAGTTACTCGGGAGGGGGGGAAAAACTGTTTTTT. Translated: CASSYSGGGEKLFF.

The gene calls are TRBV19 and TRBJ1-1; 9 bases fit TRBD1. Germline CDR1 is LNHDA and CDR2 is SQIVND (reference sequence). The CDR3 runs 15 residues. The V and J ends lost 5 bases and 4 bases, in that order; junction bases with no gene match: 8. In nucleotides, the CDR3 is TGTGCCAGTAGTGCGGCCCGGGACAGGGTCACTGAAGCTTTCTTT. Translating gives CASSAARDRVTEAFF.

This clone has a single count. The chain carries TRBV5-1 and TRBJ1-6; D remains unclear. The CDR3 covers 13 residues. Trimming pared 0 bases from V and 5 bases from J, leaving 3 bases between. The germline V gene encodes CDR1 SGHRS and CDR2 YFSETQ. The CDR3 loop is CASSLDNNSPLHF. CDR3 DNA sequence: TGCGCCAGCAGCTTGGACAATAATTCACCCCTCCACTTT.

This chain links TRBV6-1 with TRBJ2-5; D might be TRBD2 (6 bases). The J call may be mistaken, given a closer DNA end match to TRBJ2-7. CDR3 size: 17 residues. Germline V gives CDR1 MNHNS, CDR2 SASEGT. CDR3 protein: CASSEVPGLGSDYEQYF. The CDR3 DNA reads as TGTGCCAGCAGTGAAGTTCCGGGACTCGGCAGCGATTACGAGCAGTACTTC.

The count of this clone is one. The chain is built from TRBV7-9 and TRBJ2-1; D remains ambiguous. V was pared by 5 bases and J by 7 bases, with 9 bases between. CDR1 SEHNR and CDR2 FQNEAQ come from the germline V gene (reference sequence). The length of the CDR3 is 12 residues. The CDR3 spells CASSHLLNEQFF. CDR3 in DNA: TGTGCCAGCAGCCATCTATTAAATGAGCAGTTCTTC.

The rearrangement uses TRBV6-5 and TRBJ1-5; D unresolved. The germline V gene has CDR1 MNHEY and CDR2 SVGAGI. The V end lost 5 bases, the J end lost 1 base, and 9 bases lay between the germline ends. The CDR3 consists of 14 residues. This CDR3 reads CASSRSPSNQPQHF. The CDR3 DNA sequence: TGTGCCAGCAGTCGTAGCCCCAGCAATCAGCCCCAGCATTTT.

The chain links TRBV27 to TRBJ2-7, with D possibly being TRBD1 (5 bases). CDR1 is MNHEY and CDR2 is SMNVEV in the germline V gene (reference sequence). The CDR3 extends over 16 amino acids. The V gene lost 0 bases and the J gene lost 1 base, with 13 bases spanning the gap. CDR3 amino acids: CASSLSKWGGSYEQYF. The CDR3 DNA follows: TGTGCCAGCAGTTTATCGAAATGGGGCGGTTCCTACGAGCAGTACTTC.

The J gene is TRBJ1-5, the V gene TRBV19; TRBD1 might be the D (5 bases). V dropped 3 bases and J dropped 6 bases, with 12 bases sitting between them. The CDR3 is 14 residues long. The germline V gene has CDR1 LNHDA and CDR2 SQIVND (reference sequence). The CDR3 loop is CASSIVGGSQPQHF. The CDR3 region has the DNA TGTGCCAGTAGTATTGTGGGGGGAAGTCAGCCCCAGCATTTT.

The CDR3 loop reads CASSLTRGTGELFF. The CDR3 nucleotides read TGTGCCAGCAGTTTAACTAGAGGGACCGGGGAGCTGTTTTTT. The V and J genes are TRBV28 and TRBJ2-2; D is possibly TRBD2 (5 bases). Germline lookup yields CDR1 MDHEN and CDR2 SYDVKM. The CDR3 contains 14 residues. V lost 2 bases to trimming and J lost 5 bases, with 9 bases between them. The variable domain in full, with the rest retrieved from reference TRBV28 and TRBJ2-2, is DVKVTQSSRYLVKRTGEKVFLECVQDMDHENMFWYRQDPGLGLRLIYFSYDVKMKEKGDIPEGYSVSREKKERFSLILESASTNQTSMYLCASSLTRGTGELFFGEGSRLTVL.